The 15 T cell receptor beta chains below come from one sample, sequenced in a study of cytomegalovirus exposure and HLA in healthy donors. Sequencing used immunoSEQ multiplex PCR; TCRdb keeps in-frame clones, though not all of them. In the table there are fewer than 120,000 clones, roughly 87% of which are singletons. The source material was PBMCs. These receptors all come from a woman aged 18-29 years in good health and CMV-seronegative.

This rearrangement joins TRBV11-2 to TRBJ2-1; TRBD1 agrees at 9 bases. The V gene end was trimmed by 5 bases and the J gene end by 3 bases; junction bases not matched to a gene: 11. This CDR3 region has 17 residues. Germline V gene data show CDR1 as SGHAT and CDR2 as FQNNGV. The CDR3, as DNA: TGTGCCAGCAGCGCATCATACAGGGGGCATAACTACAATGAGCAGTTCTTC. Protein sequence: CASSASYRGHNYNEQFF.

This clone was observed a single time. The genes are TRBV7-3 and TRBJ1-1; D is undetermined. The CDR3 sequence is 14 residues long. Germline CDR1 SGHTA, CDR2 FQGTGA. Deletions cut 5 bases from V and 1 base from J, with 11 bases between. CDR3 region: CASSPQAGNTEAFF. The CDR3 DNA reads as TGTGCCAGCAGCCCTCAGGCGGGGAACACTGAAGCTTTCTTT.

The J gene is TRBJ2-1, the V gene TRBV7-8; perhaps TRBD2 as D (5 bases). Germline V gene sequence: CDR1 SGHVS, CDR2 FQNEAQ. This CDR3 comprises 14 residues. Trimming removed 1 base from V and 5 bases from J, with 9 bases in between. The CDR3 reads CASSLGWGDNEQFF. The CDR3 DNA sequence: TGTGCCAGCAGCTTAGGTTGGGGAGACAATGAGCAGTTCTTC.

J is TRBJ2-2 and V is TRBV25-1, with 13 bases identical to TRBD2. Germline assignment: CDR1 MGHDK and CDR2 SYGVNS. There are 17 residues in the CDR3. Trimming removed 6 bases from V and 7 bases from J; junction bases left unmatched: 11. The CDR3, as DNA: TGTGCCAGCAGAGAACCACTAGCGGGGGGGCGTAGCGGGGAGCTGTTTTTT. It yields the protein CASREPLAGGRSGELFF.

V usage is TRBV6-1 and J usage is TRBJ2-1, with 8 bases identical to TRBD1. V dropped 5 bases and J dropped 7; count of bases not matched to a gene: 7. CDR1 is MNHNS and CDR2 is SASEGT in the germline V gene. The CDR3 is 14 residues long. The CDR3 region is CASSTRTGLNEQFF. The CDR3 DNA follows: TGTGCCAGCAGTACCCGGACAGGGCTAAATGAGCAGTTCTTC.

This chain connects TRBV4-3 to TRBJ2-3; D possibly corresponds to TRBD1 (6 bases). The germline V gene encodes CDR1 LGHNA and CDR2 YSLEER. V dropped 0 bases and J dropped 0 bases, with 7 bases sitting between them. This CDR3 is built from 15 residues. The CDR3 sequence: CASSQDRGSTDTQYF. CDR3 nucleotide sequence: TGCGCCAGCAGCCAAGACAGGGGAAGCACAGATACGCAGTATTTT.

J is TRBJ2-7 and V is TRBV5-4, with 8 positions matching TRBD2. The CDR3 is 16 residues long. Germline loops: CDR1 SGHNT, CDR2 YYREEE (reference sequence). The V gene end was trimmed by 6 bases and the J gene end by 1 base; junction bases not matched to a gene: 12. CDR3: CASTRPGTSGSYEQYF. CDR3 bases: TGTGCCAGCACCCGCCCCGGAACTAGCGGATCCTACGAGCAGTACTTC.

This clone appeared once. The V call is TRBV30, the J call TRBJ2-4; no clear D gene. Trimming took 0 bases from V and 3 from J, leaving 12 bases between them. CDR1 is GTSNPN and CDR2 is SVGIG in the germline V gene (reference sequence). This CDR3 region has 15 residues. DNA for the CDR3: TGTGCCTGGAGTGTAAGCCCTGCTGGCAAAAACATTCAGTACTTC. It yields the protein CAWSVSPAGKNIQYF.

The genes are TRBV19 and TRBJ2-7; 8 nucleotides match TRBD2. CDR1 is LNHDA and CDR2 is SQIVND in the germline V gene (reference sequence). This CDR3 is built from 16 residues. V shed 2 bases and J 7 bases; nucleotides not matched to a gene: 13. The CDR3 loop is CASSITAGTRGKEQYF. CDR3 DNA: TGTGCCAGTAGTATAACTGCCGGGACTAGAGGGAAAGAGCAGTACTTC.

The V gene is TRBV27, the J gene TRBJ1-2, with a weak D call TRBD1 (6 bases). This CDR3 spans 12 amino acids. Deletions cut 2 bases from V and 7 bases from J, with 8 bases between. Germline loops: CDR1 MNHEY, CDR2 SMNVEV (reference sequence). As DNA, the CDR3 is TGTGCCAGCAGTTTACGAGGGGGTGGCTACACCTTC. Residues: CASSLRGGGYTF.

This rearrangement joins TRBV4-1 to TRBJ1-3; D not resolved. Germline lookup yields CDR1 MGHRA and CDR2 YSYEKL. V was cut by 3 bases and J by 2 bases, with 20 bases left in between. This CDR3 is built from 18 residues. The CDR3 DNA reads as TGCGCCAGCAGCCAGACCTTTCTTAGGCGGGGTCCTGGAAACACCATATATTTT. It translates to CASSQTFLRRGPGNTIYF.

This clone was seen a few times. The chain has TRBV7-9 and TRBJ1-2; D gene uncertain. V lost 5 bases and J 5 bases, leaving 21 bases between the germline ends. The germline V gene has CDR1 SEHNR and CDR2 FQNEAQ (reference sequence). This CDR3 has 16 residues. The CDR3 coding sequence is TGTGCCAGCAGCCCATCAAATGCATGGCAGACTTATGGCTACACCTTC. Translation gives CASSPSNAWQTYGYTF.

This chain's CDR3 is CSTGRTDIYNEQFF. The CDR3 DNA sequence: TGCAGCACGGGACGGACAGATATCTACAATGAGCAGTTCTTC. The chain is built from TRBV29-1 and TRBJ2-1; the D gene is possibly TRBD1 (6 bases). The CDR3 spans 14 residues. Trimming pared 8 bases from V and 3 bases from J, leaving 17 bases between. Per germline, CDR1 SQVTM and CDR2 ANQGSEA.

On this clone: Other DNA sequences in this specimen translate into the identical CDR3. The CDR3 DNA follows: TGTGCCAGCAGCTTGACAGGAAACTACGAGCAGTACTTC. This translates into CASSLTGNYEQYF. The chain is built from TRBV5-5 and TRBJ2-7, with a weak D call TRBD1 (5 bases). The V gene lost 1 base and the J gene lost 3 bases, with 8 bases spanning the gap. In germline, CDR1 is SGHKS, CDR2 YYEKEE (reference sequence). The CDR3 is 13 amino acids.

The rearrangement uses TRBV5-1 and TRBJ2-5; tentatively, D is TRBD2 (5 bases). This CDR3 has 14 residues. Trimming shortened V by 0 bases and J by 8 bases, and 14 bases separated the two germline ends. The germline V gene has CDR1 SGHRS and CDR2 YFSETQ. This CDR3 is CASSLAGLGSTQYF. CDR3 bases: TGCGCCAGCAGCTTGGCCGGACTGGGGTCCACCCAGTACTTC.